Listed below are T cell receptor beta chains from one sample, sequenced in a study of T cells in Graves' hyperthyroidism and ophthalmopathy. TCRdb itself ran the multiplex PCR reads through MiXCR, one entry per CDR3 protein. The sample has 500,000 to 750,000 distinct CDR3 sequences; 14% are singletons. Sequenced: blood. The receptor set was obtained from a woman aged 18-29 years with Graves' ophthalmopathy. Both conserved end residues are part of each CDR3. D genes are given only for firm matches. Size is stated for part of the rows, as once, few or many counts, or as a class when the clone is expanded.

CDR3 protein: CSARGLAGAGANVLTF
CDR3 DNA: TGCAGTGCTAGGGGACTAGCGGGAGCTGGGGCCAACGTCCTGACTTTC
V gene: TRBV20-1
D gene: TRBD2
clone size: few
J gene: TRBJ2-6

CDR3 protein: CASSPKLAGGLTYNEQFF
CDR3 DNA: TGCGCCAGCAGCCCGAAACTAGCGGGAGGGCTGACCTACAATGAGCAGTTCTTC
V gene: TRBV5-1
D gene: TRBD2
clone size: many
J gene: TRBJ2-1

CDR3 protein: CAWGGRKTQYF
CDR3 DNA: TGTGCCTGGGGTGGGCGTAAGACCCAGTACTTC
V gene: TRBV30
D gene: -
clone size: -
J gene: TRBJ2-5

CDR3 protein: CASNGGTGELFF
CDR3 DNA: TGCGCCAGCAATGGTGGCACCGGGGAGCTGTTTTTT
V gene: TRBV10-2
D gene: -
clone size: -
J gene: TRBJ2-2

CDR3 protein: CASTQGATEQFF
CDR3 DNA: TGTGCCAGCACCCAGGGGGCGACTGAGCAGTTCTTC
V gene: TRBV12-3/TRBV12-4
D gene: TRBD1
clone size: many
J gene: TRBJ2-1

CDR3 protein: CASSYSAGTGMYEQYF
CDR3 DNA: TGTGCCAGCAGTTACTCCGCCGGGACAGGGATGTACGAGCAGTACTTC
V gene: TRBV6-5
D gene: TRBD1
clone size: many
J gene: TRBJ2-7

CDR3 protein: CATSDLGPAERTGELFF
CDR3 DNA: TGTGCCACCAGTGATTTAGGACCAGCGGAGCGCACCGGGGAGCTGTTTTTT
V gene: TRBV24-1
D gene: -
clone size: -
J gene: TRBJ2-2

CDR3 protein: CASSPGLSYNEQFF
CDR3 DNA: TGTGCCAGCAGCCCGGGACTATCCTACAATGAGCAGTTCTTC
V gene: TRBV6-2/TRBV6-3
D gene: TRBD2
clone size: many
J gene: TRBJ2-1

CDR3 protein: CASSLAYTGYSYEQYF
CDR3 DNA: TGCGCCAGCAGCTTGGCCTATACCGGGTACTCCTACGAGCAGTACTTC
V gene: TRBV5-1
D gene: -
clone size: -
J gene: TRBJ2-7

CDR3 protein: CASSFPLGTGEMDYGYTF
CDR3 DNA: TGCGCCAGCAGCTTCCCCCTGGGGACAGGGGAAATGGACTATGGCTACACCTTC
V gene: TRBV5-1
D gene: TRBD1
clone size: -
J gene: TRBJ1-2

CDR3 protein: CASSPGTSAHEQFF
CDR3 DNA: TGTGCCAGCAGCCCCGGGACTAGCGCACATGAGCAGTTCTTC
V gene: TRBV7-3
D gene: TRBD2
clone size: -
J gene: TRBJ2-1

CDR3 protein: CASSSGPLGGKNIQYF
CDR3 DNA: TGTGCCAGCAGCTCGGGACCGCTGGGGGGCAAAAACATTCAGTACTTC
V gene: TRBV5-6
D gene: -
clone size: -
J gene: TRBJ2-4

CDR3 protein: CASGRQFPYGYTF
CDR3 DNA: TGTGCCAGCGGTCGACAGTTCCCCTATGGCTACACCTTC
V gene: TRBV2
D gene: -
clone size: many
J gene: TRBJ1-2

CDR3 protein: CSARDPGQFISGELFF
CDR3 DNA: TGCAGTGCTAGAGATCCGGGACAGTTCATCTCCGGGGAGCTGTTTTTT
V gene: TRBV20-1
D gene: TRBD1
clone size: many
J gene: TRBJ2-2

CDR3 protein: CASSVVRRPQPQHF
CDR3 DNA: TGTGCCAGCAGCGTAGTTAGGCGTCCACAGCCCCAGCATTTT
V gene: TRBV9
D gene: -
clone size: few
J gene: TRBJ1-5

CDR3 protein: CASSRTAGNTIYF
CDR3 DNA: TGTGCCAGCAGCCGGACGGCCGGAAACACCATATATTTT
V gene: TRBV7-6
D gene: -
clone size: many
J gene: TRBJ1-3

CDR3 protein: CASREGAGFYNEQFF
CDR3 DNA: TGTGCCAGCAGAGAGGGAGCGGGGTTTTACAATGAGCAGTTCTTC
V gene: TRBV25-1
D gene: TRBD2
clone size: few
J gene: TRBJ2-1

CDR3 protein: CAISAQQGDYGYTF
CDR3 DNA: TGTGCCATCAGTGCGCAGCAGGGCGACTATGGCTACACCTTC
V gene: TRBV10-3
D gene: -
clone size: -
J gene: TRBJ1-2

CDR3 protein: CASSSGTGNNQPQHF
CDR3 DNA: TGTGCCAGCAGCTCTGGGACAGGGAACAATCAGCCCCAGCATTTT
V gene: TRBV7-9
D gene: TRBD1
clone size: -
J gene: TRBJ1-5

CDR3 protein: CANSPAGLAGTDTQYF
CDR3 DNA: TGTGCCAACAGCCCGGCAGGACTAGCGGGCACAGATACGCAGTATTTT
V gene: TRBV7-2
D gene: TRBD2
clone size: many
J gene: TRBJ2-3

CDR3 protein: CSARGGTGQGIIDTQYF
CDR3 DNA: TGCAGTGCTAGAGGGGGAACGGGACAGGGGATCATAGATACGCAGTATTTT
V gene: TRBV20-1
D gene: TRBD1
clone size: many
J gene: TRBJ2-3

CDR3 protein: CASTTTSDPYEQFF
CDR3 DNA: TGTGCCAGTACCACCACTAGCGACCCCTATGAGCAGTTCTTC
V gene: TRBV19
D gene: TRBD2
clone size: -
J gene: TRBJ2-1

CDR3 protein: CASSLRGESPLHF
CDR3 DNA: TGTGCCAGCAGCCTTCGGGGTGAGTCACCCCTCCACTTT
V gene: TRBV28
D gene: -
clone size: few
J gene: TRBJ1-6

CDR3 protein: CARGGGDEQYF
CDR3 DNA: TGTGCCAGAGGGGGGGGCGACGAGCAGTACTTC
V gene: TRBV2
D gene: -
clone size: many
J gene: TRBJ2-7

CDR3 protein: CASSQGTDRGIPLHF
CDR3 DNA: TGTGCCAGCAGCCAAGGAACAGACAGAGGGATCCCCCTCCACTTT
V gene: TRBV4-2
D gene: -
clone size: -
J gene: TRBJ1-6

CDR3 protein: CASSEWGLAGVRNEQFF
CDR3 DNA: TGTGCCAGCAGTGAATGGGGACTAGCGGGAGTTAGGAATGAGCAGTTCTTC
V gene: TRBV6-1
D gene: TRBD2
clone size: many
J gene: TRBJ2-1

CDR3 protein: CASSYSSYSSYKQYF
CDR3 DNA: TGTGCCAGCAGTTACTCGTCCTATTCCTCCTACAAGCAGTACTTC
V gene: TRBV6-6
D gene: -
clone size: few
J gene: TRBJ2-7

CDR3 protein: CSARVSGLHYGYTF
CDR3 DNA: TGCAGTGCCCGGGTGTCAGGGCTACACTATGGCTACACCTTC
V gene: TRBV20-1
D gene: -
clone size: few
J gene: TRBJ1-2

CDR3 protein: CASSIRGGSYSNQPQHF
CDR3 DNA: TGTGCCAGTAGTATCAGGGGGGGCAGCTACTCCAATCAGCCCCAGCATTTT
V gene: TRBV19
D gene: TRBD1
clone size: few
J gene: TRBJ1-5

CDR3 protein: CATSDPDIYEQFF
CDR3 DNA: TGTGCCACCAGTGACCCGGACATTTATGAGCAGTTCTTC
V gene: TRBV24-1
D gene: -
clone size: few
J gene: TRBJ2-1

CDR3 protein: CSARRPSGRGNEQFF
CDR3 DNA: TGCAGTGCTAGAAGGCCTAGCGGGAGGGGGAATGAGCAGTTCTTC
V gene: TRBV20-1
D gene: TRBD2
clone size: -
J gene: TRBJ2-1

CDR3 protein: CASRPPGRGLTMDTEAFF
CDR3 DNA: TGTGCCAGCAGGCCGCCAGGGAGGGGTCTAACTATGGACACTGAAGCTTTCTTT
V gene: TRBV28
D gene: -
clone size: many
J gene: TRBJ1-1

CDR3 protein: CASSYAQGFNTEAFF
CDR3 DNA: TGTGCCAGCAGTTACGCCCAGGGATTTAACACTGAAGCTTTCTTT
V gene: TRBV6-2/TRBV6-3
D gene: -
clone size: -
J gene: TRBJ1-1

CDR3 protein: CASSYILGGAGELFF
CDR3 DNA: TGTGCCAGCAGTTACATCCTGGGAGGAGCCGGGGAGCTGTTTTTT
V gene: TRBV6-5
D gene: -
clone size: -
J gene: TRBJ2-2

CDR3 protein: CASSLRTGRVETQYF
CDR3 DNA: TGTGCCAGCAGCTTAAGGACAGGGCGTGTGGAGACCCAGTACTTC
V gene: TRBV7-2
D gene: TRBD1
clone size: many
J gene: TRBJ2-5

CDR3 protein: CASSPGLAEVYNEQFF
CDR3 DNA: TGTGCCAGCAGTCCAGGACTAGCGGAAGTGTACAATGAGCAGTTCTTC
V gene: TRBV28
D gene: TRBD2
clone size: many
J gene: TRBJ2-1

CDR3 protein: CASSDSPTNYGYTF
CDR3 DNA: TGTGCCAGTTCGGACAGTCCGACTAACTATGGCTACACCTTC
V gene: TRBV2
D gene: -
clone size: many
J gene: TRBJ1-2

CDR3 protein: CASTLGGTGRGEQFF
CDR3 DNA: TGTGCCAGCACCCTTGGGGGTACAGGGAGGGGTGAGCAGTTCTTC
V gene: TRBV9
D gene: -
clone size: -
J gene: TRBJ2-1

CDR3 protein: CASSPRDSSEAFF
CDR3 DNA: TGTGCCAGCAGTCCCCGCGATAGCTCTGAAGCTTTCTTT
V gene: TRBV12-3/TRBV12-4
D gene: -
clone size: few
J gene: TRBJ1-1

CDR3 protein: CASSPARDRNSPLHF
CDR3 DNA: TGTGCCAGCAGCCCCGCACGGGACAGAAATTCACCCCTCCACTTT
V gene: TRBV11-1
D gene: TRBD1
clone size: many
J gene: TRBJ1-6

CDR3 protein: CASSPLSTEKETQYF
CDR3 DNA: TGTGCCAGCAGTCCCCTTTCGACGGAGAAAGAGACCCAGTACTTC
V gene: TRBV27
D gene: -
clone size: -
J gene: TRBJ2-5

CDR3 protein: CASSSHPQAPLTYNEQFF
CDR3 DNA: TGTGCCAGCAGCAGTCACCCCCAGGCCCCGCTAACCTACAATGAGCAGTTCTTC
V gene: TRBV6-1
D gene: -
clone size: many
J gene: TRBJ2-1

CDR3 protein: CASSERPSTLAGGDNEQFF
CDR3 DNA: TGTGCCAGCAGTGAACGGCCCTCCACACTAGCGGGAGGTGACAATGAGCAGTTCTTC
V gene: TRBV6-1
D gene: TRBD2
clone size: few
J gene: TRBJ2-1

CDR3 protein: CASGIQGIRHYGYTF
CDR3 DNA: TGTGCCAGCGGGATACAGGGGATAAGGCACTATGGCTACACCTTC
V gene: TRBV6-1
D gene: TRBD1
clone size: -
J gene: TRBJ1-2

CDR3 protein: CSARDKTGGPSLAYEQYF
CDR3 DNA: TGCAGTGCTAGAGACAAAACAGGTGGCCCCTCTCTTGCGTACGAGCAGTACTTC
V gene: TRBV20-1
D gene: -
clone size: once
J gene: TRBJ2-7

CDR3 protein: CSARHLSTDTQYF
CDR3 DNA: TGCAGTGCAAGACATCTTAGCACAGATACGCAGTATTTT
V gene: TRBV20-1
D gene: -
clone size: many
J gene: TRBJ2-3